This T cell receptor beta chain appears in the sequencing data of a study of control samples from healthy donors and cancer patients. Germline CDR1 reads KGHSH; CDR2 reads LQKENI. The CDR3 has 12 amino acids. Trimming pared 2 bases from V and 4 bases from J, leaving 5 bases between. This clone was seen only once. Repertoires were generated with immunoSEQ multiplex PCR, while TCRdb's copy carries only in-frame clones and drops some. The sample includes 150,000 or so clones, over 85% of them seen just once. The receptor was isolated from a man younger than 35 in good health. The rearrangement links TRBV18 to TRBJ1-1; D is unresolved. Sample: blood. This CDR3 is CASSPEGTEAFF. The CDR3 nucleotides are TGTGCCAGCTCACCAGAGGGCACTGAAGCTTTCTTT.